This is a list of T cell receptor beta chains from one sample in a study of OX40 agonist ivuxolimab in advanced cancers. Method: immunoSEQ multiplex PCR; TCRdb's copy keeps in-frame clones and lacks some. The table records about 100,000 clones, roughly 95% of them present only once. Material: CD4+ or CD8+ T cells sorted from blood, obtained in a trial of the OX40 agonist ivuxolimab. The source is an adult with an advanced solid tumor such as melanoma, head and neck, liver or kidney cancer. The CDR3 runs from the conserved cysteine through the conserved F or W. The D gene is left open where the match is weak. Part of the rows lack a size; the others show once, few, many or a class for expanded clones.

NA	TRBV7-2	TRBD2	TRBJ2-5	CASSLMAGGTGETQYF	TGTGCCAGCAGCTTAATGGCGGGGGGTACGGGGGAGACCCAGTACTTC
once	TRBV15	TRBD1	TRBJ2-1	CATSPGQVREQFF	TGTGCCACCTCGCCGGGACAGGTTCGGGAGCAGTTCTTC
NA	TRBV5-1	NA	TRBJ1-2	CASSQDSPNYGYTF	TGCGCCAGCAGCCAGGACAGCCCCAACTATGGCTACACCTTC
NA	TRBV6-1	NA	TRBJ2-7	CASSGGYEQYF	TGTGCCAGCAGTGGGGGTTACGAGCAGTACTTC
NA	TRBV19	TRBD1	TRBJ2-7	CASRIRDRGPGEQYF	TGTGCCAGTAGGATCCGGGACAGGGGGCCGGGAGAGCAGTACTTC
NA	TRBV4-1	NA	TRBJ2-1	CASSHPGNNEQFF	TGCGCCAGCAGCCACCCAGGGAATAATGAGCAGTTCTTC
NA	TRBV5-1	NA	TRBJ2-1	CASSLAGDNEQFF	TGCGCCAGCAGCTTGGCCGGGGACAATGAGCAGTTCTTC
NA	TRBV9	TRBD1	TRBJ2-2	CASSVQGAGELFF	TGTGCCAGCAGCGTACAGGGGGCCGGGGAGCTGTTTTTT
NA	TRBV15	NA	TRBJ1-1	CATSRDLNTEAFF	TGTGCCACCAGCAGAGACCTGAACACTGAAGCTTTCTTT
NA	TRBV11-2	NA	TRBJ1-3	CASTRFGNGARGGNTIYF	TGTGCCAGCACCCGTTTCGGGAATGGGGCGCGTGGAGGAAACACCATATATTTT
NA	TRBV6-5	NA	TRBJ1-6	CASSPHKDSPLHF	TGTGCCAGCAGTCCGCACAAAGATTCACCCCTCCACTTT
NA	TRBV20-1	NA	TRBJ1-2	CSARDLEGYTF	TGCAGTGCTAGAGATTTGGAGGGCTACACCTTC
few	TRBV29-1	TRBD1	TRBJ1-5	CSVVVQGIQPQHF	TGCAGCGTTGTCGTACAGGGGATTCAGCCCCAGCATTTT
NA	TRBV7-9	NA	TRBJ1-5	CASSKPGLSNQPQHF	TGTGCCAGCAGCAAGCCGGGGCTTAGCAATCAGCCCCAGCATTTT
NA	TRBV7-2	NA	TRBJ2-7	CASSGGTARGEQYF	TGTGCCAGCAGCGGGGGAACGGCTAGGGGCGAGCAGTACTTC
NA	TRBV18	TRBD1	TRBJ1-6	CASSPSGQGNSPLHF	TGTGCCAGCTCACCGTCGGGACAGGGGAATTCACCCCTCCACTTT
NA	TRBV7-3	NA	TRBJ1-1	CASSLTSLSSKAFF	TGTGCCAGCAGCTTAACCTCCTTATCCAGCAAGGCTTTCTTT
NA	TRBV30	NA	TRBJ2-3	CAWSITDTQYF	TGTGCCTGGAGTATCACAGATACGCAGTATTTT
once	TRBV7-9	TRBD1	TRBJ2-5	CASSQGQGGETQYF	TGTGCCAGCAGCCAAGGACAGGGGGGGGAGACCCAGTACTTC
NA	TRBV6-5	TRBD2	TRBJ2-7	CASRTGGDSYEQYF	TGTGCCAGCCGCACGGGGGGTGACTCCTACGAGCAGTACTTC
NA	TRBV7-2	TRBD1	TRBJ1-2	CASSERQGGYTF	TGTGCCAGCAGCGAGAGACAGGGTGGCTACACCTTC
NA	TRBV6-5	NA	TRBJ1-1	CASSPPQGTEAFF	TGTGCCAGCAGTCCGCCCCAGGGCACTGAAGCTTTCTTT
NA	TRBV28	TRBD1	TRBJ2-7	CASSLRDRGLGEQYF	TGTGCCAGCAGTCTGAGGGACAGGGGCCTAGGGGAGCAGTACTTC
NA	TRBV9	NA	TRBJ2-2	CASSVNTGELFF	TGTGCCAGCAGCGTAAACACCGGGGAGCTGTTTTTT
NA	TRBV6-5	NA	TRBJ1-1	CASSPPRQMNTEAFF	TGTGCCAGCAGCCCGCCGCGACAGATGAACACTGAAGCTTTCTTT
NA	TRBV9	TRBD2	TRBJ2-3	CASSVELRSGGTTDTQYF	TGTGCCAGCAGCGTAGAGTTGAGGAGCGGGGGTACCACAGATACGCAGTATTTT
NA	TRBV4-3	NA	TRBJ2-3	CASSQATRHETDTQYF	TGCGCCAGCAGCCAAGCTACTAGACACGAAACAGATACGCAGTATTTT
once	TRBV5-3	NA	TRBJ2-5	CARSFWRAPLWQETQYF	TGTGCCAGAAGCTTCTGGCGGGCCCCCCTGTGGCAAGAGACCCAGTACTTC
NA	TRBV6-4	TRBD1	TRBJ1-2	CASSTDRGYGYTF	TGTGCCAGCAGTACGGACAGGGGCTATGGCTACACCTTC
NA	TRBV10-3	NA	TRBJ1-2	CAAKTGNYGYTF	TGTGCCGCGAAGACGGGAAACTATGGCTACACCTTC
NA	TRBV28	NA	TRBJ2-2	CASSSPTGVRTGELFF	TGTGCCAGCAGTTCCCCTACCGGGGTCAGGACCGGGGAGCTGTTTTTT
NA	TRBV11-2	NA	TRBJ2-3	CASSFWGAGFTDTQYF	TGTGCCAGCAGCTTTTGGGGGGCTGGTTTCACAGATACGCAGTATTTT
NA	TRBV18	NA	TRBJ1-1	CASSPWGALNTEAFF	TGTGCCAGCTCCCCCTGGGGGGCCCTGAACACTGAAGCTTTCTTT
few	TRBV7-9	TRBD1	TRBJ1-5	CASSRTGDNQPQHF	TGTGCCAGCAGCCGGACAGGGGACAATCAGCCCCAGCATTTT
NA	TRBV5-4	TRBD1	TRBJ2-2	CASSSGQVNTGELFF	TGTGCCAGCAGCTCTGGACAGGTCAACACCGGGGAGCTGTTTTTT
NA	TRBV18	TRBD1	TRBJ1-5	CASSPVQGADQPQHF	TGTGCCAGCTCGCCCGTCCAGGGGGCGGATCAGCCCCAGCATTTT
NA	TRBV6-6	TRBD1	TRBJ1-4	CASSYGQGVGNEKLFF	TGTGCCAGCAGTTATGGACAGGGGGTCGGTAATGAAAAACTGTTTTTT
once	TRBV5-1	TRBD1	TRBJ1-1	CASSTGQGGGTEAFF	TGCGCCAGCAGCACTGGACAGGGAGGTGGCACTGAAGCTTTCTTT
NA	TRBV7-9	NA	TRBJ1-2	CASSLTTTTTGYTF	TGTGCCAGCAGCTTAACTACGACAACGACTGGCTACACCTTC
NA	TRBV27	TRBD1	TRBJ1-2	CASSMTGTGGYTF	TGTGCCAGCAGTATGACAGGGACGGGGGGCTACACCTTC
few	TRBV30	NA	TRBJ1-1	CASALTNTEAFF	TGTGCCTCCGCATTAACGAACACTGAAGCTTTCTTT
NA	TRBV11-2	NA	TRBJ2-7	CASSSTLVPYEQYF	TGTGCCAGCAGCTCCACCTTGGTGCCTTACGAGCAGTACTTC
NA	TRBV6-5	NA	TRBJ1-3	CASRLSSGNTIYF	TGTGCCAGCAGATTATCCTCTGGAAACACCATATATTTT
NA	TRBV5-1	NA	TRBJ2-1	CASSLSSTNNEQFF	TGCGCCAGCAGCTTGTCCTCCACCAACAATGAGCAGTTCTTC
NA	TRBV5-6	TRBD1	TRBJ1-1	CASSLRGTGRFVPEAFF	TGTGCCAGCAGCTTGAGGGGGACAGGGCGTTTTGTTCCTGAAGCTTTCTTT
NA	TRBV11-2	NA	TRBJ1-3	CASSEGGPFGNTIYF	TGTGCCAGCAGCGAGGGAGGACCGTTCGGAAACACCATATATTTT
NA	TRBV7-2	NA	TRBJ2-2	CASSSSHGGTGELFF	TGTGCCAGCAGCTCGTCACACGGGGGCACCGGGGAGCTGTTTTTT
NA	TRBV6-5	NA	TRBJ2-2	CASSYAGAGELFF	TGTGCCAGCAGTTATGCTGGGGCCGGGGAGCTGTTTTTT
NA	TRBV5-5	NA	TRBJ1-1	CASRRDPIVGGFF	TGTGCCAGCAGGCGGGACCCAATCGTCGGAGGTTTCTTT
NA	TRBV19	NA	TRBJ2-7	CASSSRGDTRAYEQYF	TGTGCCAGTAGTTCAAGGGGGGATACAAGAGCCTACGAGCAGTACTTC
NA	TRBV2	NA	TRBJ2-5	CASSVGGQETQYF	TGTGCCAGCAGTGTAGGAGGTCAAGAGACCCAGTACTTC
NA	TRBV19	TRBD1	TRBJ2-7	CASSTGPGQGAYEQYF	TGTGCCAGTAGTACGGGACCGGGACAGGGGGCCTACGAGCAGTACTTC